This T cell receptor (beta chain) was identified during a study of control samples from healthy donors and cancer patients. Measured with immunoSEQ multiplex PCR; TCRdb has only the in-frame clones, and not every one. The table lists more than 100,000 clones, around 90% of them singletons. Germline V gives CDR1 KGHDR, CDR2 SFDVKD. Trimming took off 3 bases at V and 4 bases at J, with 6 bases between the two ends. The CDR3 has 13 residues. This clonotype was sampled from a man aged 18 to 29 in good health. This sequence joins TRBV24-1 and TRBJ1-5; D ambiguous. Specimen: blood. The CDR3 DNA reads TGTGCCACCAGTGATGGGGTGAATCAGCCCCAGCATTTT. Translating gives CATSDGVNQPQHF.